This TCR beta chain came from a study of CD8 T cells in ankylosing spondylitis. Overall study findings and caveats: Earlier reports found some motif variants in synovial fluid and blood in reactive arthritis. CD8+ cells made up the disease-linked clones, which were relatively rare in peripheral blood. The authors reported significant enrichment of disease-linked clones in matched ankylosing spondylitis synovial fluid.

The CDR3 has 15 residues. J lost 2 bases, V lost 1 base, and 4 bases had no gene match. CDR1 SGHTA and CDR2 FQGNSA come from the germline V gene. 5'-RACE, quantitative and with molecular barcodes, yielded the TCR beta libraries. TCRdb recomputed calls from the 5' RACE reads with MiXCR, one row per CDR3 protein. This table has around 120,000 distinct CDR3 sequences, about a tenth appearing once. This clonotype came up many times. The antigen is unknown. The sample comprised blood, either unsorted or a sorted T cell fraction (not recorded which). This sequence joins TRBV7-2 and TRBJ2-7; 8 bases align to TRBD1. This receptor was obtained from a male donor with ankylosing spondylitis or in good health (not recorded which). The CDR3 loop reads CASSLVGQGTYEQYF. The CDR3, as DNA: TGTGCCAGCAGCTTAGTAGGACAGGGAACCTACGAGCAGTACTTC.